This T cell receptor beta chain originates from a study of blood T cell repertoires in COVID-19. Across the whole study: Samples of COVID-19 (acute and convalescent) were obtained from the United States, Italy and Spain. T cells, B-cell-depleted T cells, or PBMCs provided the cDNA or gDNA that served as material.

Original data processing: The authors estimated nucleated cell counts from reference gene primer amplification. The method was immunoSEQ multiplex PCR; TCRdb's version includes in-frame clones alone and lacks a portion of them. The DNA was the basis for D and trimming; V, J and clone size are from that table. This table holds roughly 410,000 clones, approximately 90% found once. Looked up from germline, CDR1 is MNHNY and CDR2 is SVGAGI (reference sequence). Trimming took 1 base from V and 10 from J, leaving 11 bases between them. This CDR3 is built from 14 residues. Seattle's enrolled individuals joined amid active infection and were then monitored longitudinally.

This sequence was found in a woman between 35 and 50 years old with COVID-19, enrolled during active disease. Input material: peripheral blood. The V and J genes are TRBV6-6 and TRBJ1-6, with D tentatively TRBD1 (5 bases). The CDR3 DNA reads as TGTGCCAGCAGTTACTTACAGGAAAACTCACCCCTCCACTTT. Its translation is CASSYLQENSPLHF.